The 9 T cell receptor beta chains listed next were all sequenced from one sample in a study of radiotherapy plus CTLA-4 blockade in lung cancer. TCRdb's copy holds only in-frame clones and misses some; the assay was immunoSEQ multiplex PCR. The repertoire has around 95,000 clones, 83% of them found once; the top ten carry 0.84%. Sequencing was performed on peripheral blood, taken from a patient treated with radiotherapy plus ipilimumab. The source of these receptors is a human donor with non-small cell lung cancer who had stable disease on radiotherapy plus ipilimumab.

By share of the sample, this clone is medium-sized (0.01 to 0.1%). The V and J genes are TRBV29-1 and TRBJ1-2; 9 positions agree with TRBD1. The V segment lost 0 bases and the J segment 11 bases; nucleotides outside the gene matches: 4. Germline lookup yields CDR1 SQVTM and CDR2 ANQGSEA. The CDR3 consists of 12 residues. The CDR3 region is CSVEDGTGPYTF. The CDR3 DNA follows: TGCAGCGTTGAAGACGGGACAGGGCCGTACACCTTC.

V usage is TRBV12-5 and J usage is TRBJ2-5, with TRBD2 matching over 10 bases. V was pared by 0 bases and J by 2 bases, with 9 bases of the junction left unmatched. The germline V gene has CDR1 LGHNT and CDR2 FRNRAP. The CDR3 spans 18 residues. As DNA, the CDR3 is TGTGCTAGTGGTTTGGTTTTGGGGGCTAGCGGGGGACAAGAGACCCAGTACTTC. Protein sequence: CASGLVLGASGGQETQYF.

This chain links TRBV20-1 with TRBJ2-5; D is ambiguous. The CDR3 extends over 11 amino acids. Germline CDR1 DFQATT, CDR2 SNEGSKA (reference sequence). Trimming took 6 bases from V and 2 from J, leaving 7 bases between them. CDR3 sequence: CSATLQETQYF. The DNA of the CDR3 is TGCAGTGCAACCTTACAAGAGACCCAGTACTTC.

The chain links TRBV4-1 to TRBJ2-1; 13 nucleotides match TRBD2. Trimming at V came to 0 bases and at J to 7 bases, leaving 6 bases not matched to a gene. Germline V lookup: CDR1 MGHRA, CDR2 YSYEKL. The CDR3 consists of 17 residues. The CDR3, as DNA: TGCGCCAGCAGCCAAGATCCCGAACTAGCGGGGGGGAATGAGCAGTTCTTC. The encoded protein is CASSQDPELAGGNEQFF.

This sequence joins TRBV5-6 and TRBJ2-7; possibly TRBD1 for D (6 bases). The CDR3 length is 15 residues. Trimming removed 6 bases from V and 7 bases from J, with 23 bases in between. Per germline, CDR1 SGHDT and CDR2 YYEEEE. CDR3 coding DNA: TGTGCCAGCACCGTTTGGGGGCCCAATGGTATAGAGCAGTACTTC. Encoded protein: CASTVWGPNGIEQYF.

The CDR3 coding sequence is TGTGCCAGCAGCTCACAGGGTAGGGAAAAACTGTTTTTT. Protein product: CASSSQGREKLFF. The rearrangement joins TRBV5-6 to TRBJ1-4, with D possibly matching TRBD1 (6 bases). The CDR3 is made up of 13 amino acids. Germline-derived CDR1 and CDR2 are SGHDT and YYEEEE. Trimming removed 3 bases from V and 8 bases from J, with 11 bases in between.

The V call is TRBV30, the J call TRBJ1-1, with D maybe TRBD1 (5 bases). CDR1 is GTSNPN, CDR2 SVGIG, per germline (reference sequence). Deletions cut 0 bases from V and 6 bases from J, with 11 bases between. The CDR3 is 13 residues long. DNA of the CDR3: TGTGCCTGGAGTGTACGGATGGGGGCTGAAGCTTTCTTT. It is translated as CAWSVRMGAEAFF.

J is TRBJ1-5 and V is TRBV27; D is uncertain. V lost 3 bases to trimming and J lost 3 bases, with 12 bases between them. CDR3 length equals 15 residues. The germline V gene encodes CDR1 MNHEY and CDR2 SMNVEV (reference sequence). CDR3: CASSFLGDDNQPQHF. The DNA of the CDR3 is TGTGCCAGCAGTTTTTTGGGTGATGACAATCAGCCCCAGCATTTT.

V usage is TRBV9 and J usage is TRBJ1-3; D remains unclear. This CDR3 has 14 amino acids. In germline, CDR1 is SGDLS, CDR2 YYNGEE. Trimming removed 4 bases from V and 0 bases from J, with 8 bases in between. DNA for the CDR3: TGTGCCAGCAGCCCCCACTACTCTGGAAACACCATATATTTT. Translated: CASSPHYSGNTIYF.